The subject of this entry is one TCR beta chain. The antigen it recognizes is unknown. No base quality values were provided; no much bigger clone lies one nucleotide off. The CDR3 regions of human TCRbeta chains were analyzed by immunosequencing. Processing in the source paper ran as follows. TCRs in the repertoires were compared against a reference library of SARS-CoV-2-specific TCRs that had been generated with the MIRA antigen-specificity platform. Breadth was defined as the fraction of unique TCRs that were SARS-CoV-2-associated, and depth was defined as the fraction of total T cells that were SARS-CoV-2-associated. Each spike-specific TCR was assigned to its reactive spike region and to a CD4 or CD8 class using the MIRA data. Log10-transformed breadth and depth values were compared by one-way ANOVA with Sidak's multiple comparisons tests. TCRdb carries this immuneACCESS record with in-frame sequences only. Its versions omit some clonotypes, under half of them owing to an unresolved V gene in the studies checked, with the rest unexplained. The V and J calls and the clone size are those of that table, but D and trimming were determined from the DNA. The sample table lists 40,000 to 45,000 clones, around 80% of them with a count of one. The ten largest clones capture about 20% of the sample.

The record originates from a study of T cell responses to AZD1222 COVID-19 vaccine (TCRdb year 2021). Background on the whole study: A total of roughly 240 trial participants underwent TCR sequencing, of whom approximately 210 received two doses of AZD1222 and some 25 received two doses of the MenACWY control vaccine. Trial participants were enrolled into age subgroups of 18-55, 56-69 and 70-plus years, which contained 148, 28 and 57 TCR-sequenced participants, respectively.

General conclusions and limits of the study: Participants were mostly white British, with more females than males. The authors suggested clonal diversity may have been underestimated. Conclusions about previously exposed vaccinees are limited because only five to seven AZD1222 recipients were SARS-CoV-2 seropositive at baseline. Reportedly, almost half of the unique spike-specific TCRs recognized epitopes lying outside the regions that are mutated in the B.1.351 and B.1.1.7 variants. The 56-69-year group was small, and its depth increase did not reach significance, likely because of low power. CD4 TCRs associated with the vaccine covered the entire spike protein, and the dominant responses were in regions 160-218 and 743-854. After two AZD1222 doses, both the breadth and the depth of spike-specific TCRs were significantly higher than at day 0 and than in MenACWY recipients. Because no day 14 peak-response samples were available, repertoires were characterized only after the peak T cell response.

The sample's time point label, decoded: about 28 days (+/-7) after the second vaccine dose. Read against the paper, the sample's treatment or condition label means: meningococcal conjugate vaccine given as trial control. The vaccinee samples were drawn from two UK trials, COV001 and COV002, one of which was a single-blind randomized controlled phase 2/3 trial testing AZD1222 (ChAdOx1 nCoV-19) in healthy adults. For TCRbeta chain sequencing, PBMC samples were collected from trial participants at day 0 and at day 28 after the second dose. This clonotype originated in an adult who received the MenACWY meningococcal vaccine as a control. The sample in question was peripheral blood, obtained 28 days after the second dose of the MenACWY control vaccine.

The CDR3 amino acid sequence is: CACLPAGFGEQFF. The nucleotides read TGTGCCTGTTTACCGGCTGGGTTCGGTGAGCAGTTCTTC. The chain is assembled from TRBV30 and TRBJ2-1; the D gene identity is not certain. The CDR3 has 13 amino acids, counting the end cysteine and phenylalanine. The kept DNA is CDR3 alone, 39 bases in frame from the first base. V is shortened by 6 bases, J by 9 bases, and the region joining them spans 18 bases. Taken from the germline V gene (reference sequence), the CDR1 and CDR2 loops are GTSNPN and SVGIG.